This T cell receptor (beta chain) was sequenced during a study of cytotoxic CD8 clonotypes in ibrutinib-treated CLL. The CDR3 loop spans 15 amino acids. CDR1 and CDR2 from the germline V gene are MRHNA and SNTAGT. V lost 6 bases and J 0 bases, leaving 15 bases between the germline ends. The table came from immunoSEQ multiplex PCR; TCRdb's copy has only in-frame clones and leaves some out. Here the sample spans nearly 300,000 clones, 60% to 80% being singletons. V gene TRBV6-4 combines with J gene TRBJ2-7, with unresolved D. Sequencing used PBMCs, obtained at disease progression, from a patient treated with ibrutinib. The receptor was isolated from a human donor with chronic lymphocytic leukemia. The CDR3 DNA reads as TGTGCCAGCAGGGCTCCGGACCTCCTCTCCTACGAGCAGTACTTC. Translating it yields CASRAPDLLSYEQYF.